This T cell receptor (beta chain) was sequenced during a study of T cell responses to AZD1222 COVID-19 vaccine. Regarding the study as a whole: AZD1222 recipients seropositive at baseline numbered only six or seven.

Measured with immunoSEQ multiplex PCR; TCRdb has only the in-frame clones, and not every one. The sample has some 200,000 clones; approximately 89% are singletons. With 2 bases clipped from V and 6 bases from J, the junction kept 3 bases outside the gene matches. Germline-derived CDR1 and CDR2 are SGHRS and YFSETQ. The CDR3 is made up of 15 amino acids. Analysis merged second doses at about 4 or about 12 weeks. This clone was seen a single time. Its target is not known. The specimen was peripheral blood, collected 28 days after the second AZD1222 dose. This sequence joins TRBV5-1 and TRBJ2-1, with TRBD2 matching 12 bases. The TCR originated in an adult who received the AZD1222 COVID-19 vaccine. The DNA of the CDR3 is TGCGCCAGCAGCTTACTAGCGGGAGGAAGCAATGAGCAGTTCTTC. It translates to CASSLLAGGSNEQFF.